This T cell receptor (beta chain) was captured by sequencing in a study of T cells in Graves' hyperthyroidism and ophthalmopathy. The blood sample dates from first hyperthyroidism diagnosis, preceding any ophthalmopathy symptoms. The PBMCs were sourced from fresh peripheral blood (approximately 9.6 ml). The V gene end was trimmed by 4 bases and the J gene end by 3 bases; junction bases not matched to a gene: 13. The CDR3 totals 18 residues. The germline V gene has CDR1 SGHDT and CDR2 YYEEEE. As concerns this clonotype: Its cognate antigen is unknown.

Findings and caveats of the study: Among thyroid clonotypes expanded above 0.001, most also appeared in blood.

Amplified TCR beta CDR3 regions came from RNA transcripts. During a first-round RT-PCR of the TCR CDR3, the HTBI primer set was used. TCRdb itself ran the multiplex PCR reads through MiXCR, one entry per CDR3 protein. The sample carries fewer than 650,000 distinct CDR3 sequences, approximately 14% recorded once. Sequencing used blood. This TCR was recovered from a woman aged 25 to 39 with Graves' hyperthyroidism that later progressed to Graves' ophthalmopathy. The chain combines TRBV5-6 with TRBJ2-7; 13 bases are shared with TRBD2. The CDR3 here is CASSERLAGGFAYYEQYF. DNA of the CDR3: TGTGCCAGCAGCGAACGACTAGCGGGAGGCTTCGCCTACTACGAGCAGTACTTC.